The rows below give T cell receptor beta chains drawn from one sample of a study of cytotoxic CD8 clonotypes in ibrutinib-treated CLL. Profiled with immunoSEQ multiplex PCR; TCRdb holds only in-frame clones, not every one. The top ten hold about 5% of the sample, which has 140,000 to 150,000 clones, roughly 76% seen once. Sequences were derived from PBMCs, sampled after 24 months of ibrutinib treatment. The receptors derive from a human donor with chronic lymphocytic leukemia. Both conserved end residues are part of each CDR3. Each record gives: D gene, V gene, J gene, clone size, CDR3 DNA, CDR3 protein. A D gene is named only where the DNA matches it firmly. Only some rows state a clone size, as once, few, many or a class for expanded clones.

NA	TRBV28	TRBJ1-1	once	TGTGCCAGCAGTTTAGTTGGCACTGAAGCTTTCTTT	CASSLVGTEAFF
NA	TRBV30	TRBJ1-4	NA	TGTGCCGGGGCAACTAATGAAAAACTGTTTTTT	CAGATNEKLFF
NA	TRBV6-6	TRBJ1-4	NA	TGTGCCAGCAGTCGGGGGCAGGGGTTTGGCGAAAAACTGTTTTTT	CASSRGQGFGEKLFF
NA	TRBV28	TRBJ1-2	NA	TGTGCCAGCAGTTTGCGGGGCTATGGCTACACCTTC	CASSLRGYGYTF
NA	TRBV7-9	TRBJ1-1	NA	TGTGCCAGCAGCTTAGAGGTGCGGTATTTCTTT	CASSLEVRYFF
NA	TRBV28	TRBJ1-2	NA	TGTGCCAGCAGTCCCTCCGGCCCCCCGGGGGGCTACACCTTC	CASSPSGPPGGYTF
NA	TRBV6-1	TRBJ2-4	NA	TGTGCCAGCAGTGCCCCACGCCCCCGGGACGACGGTGGCATTCAGTACTTC	CASSAPRPRDDGGIQYF
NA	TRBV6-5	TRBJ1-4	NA	TGTGCCAGCAGTTACTCGATAGCAGGGTGGGAAAAACTGTTTTTT	CASSYSIAGWEKLFF
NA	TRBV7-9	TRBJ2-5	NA	TGTGCCAGCACCCTAGAGGGCGGACAAGAGACCCAGTACTTC	CASTLEGGQETQYF
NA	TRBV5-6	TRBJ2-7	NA	TGTGCCAGCAGCTTCGGCCCTGAGCAGTACTTC	CASSFGPEQYF
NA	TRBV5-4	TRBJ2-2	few	TGTGCCAGCAGCTTGGGTGGCTTACCCGGGGAGCTGTTTTTT	CASSLGGLPGELFF
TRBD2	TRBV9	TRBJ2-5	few	TGTGCCAGCAGCGTAGGTGCTAGCGGGAGGGCGTCGGAGACCCAGTACTTC	CASSVGASGRASETQYF
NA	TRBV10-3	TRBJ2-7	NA	TGTGCCATCAGTGTCCAAGGGGCACCCTACGAGCAGTACTTC	CAISVQGAPYEQYF
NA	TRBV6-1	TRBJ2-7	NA	TGTGCCATCAGTGAGCAACAGGGCCCCTACGAGCAGTACTTC	CAISEQQGPYEQYF
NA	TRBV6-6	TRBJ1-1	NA	TGTGCCAGCAGTCCCCCTACGAACACTGAAGCTTTCTTT	CASSPPTNTEAFF
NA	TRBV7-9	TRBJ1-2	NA	TGTGCCAGCAGCCCGGGCGCAGGGCCCTGGGGCTACACCTTC	CASSPGAGPWGYTF
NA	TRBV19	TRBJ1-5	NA	TGTGCCAGTAGGCATGAACCGGGACCGAAACCAGATCAGCCCCAGCATTTT	CASRHEPGPKPDQPQHF
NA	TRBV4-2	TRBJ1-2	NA	TGTGCCAGCAGCCCGACGGTGGGGAACTATGGCTACACCTTC	CASSPTVGNYGYTF
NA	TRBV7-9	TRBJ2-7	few	TGTGCCAGCAGCTCCCTCATGGGAAACTACGAGCAGTACTTC	CASSSLMGNYEQYF
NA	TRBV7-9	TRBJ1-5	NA	TGTGCCAGCAGCTTATGGACAGAGCCCGTGGATTTT	CASSLWTEPVDF
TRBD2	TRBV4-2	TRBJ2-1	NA	TGTGCCAGCAGCCCCCGGACTAGCGGAAACAATGAGCAGTTCTTC	CASSPRTSGNNEQFF
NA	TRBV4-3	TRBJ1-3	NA	TGCGCCAGCAGCCAAGACCCTAACTCTGGAAACACCATATATTTT	CASSQDPNSGNTIYF
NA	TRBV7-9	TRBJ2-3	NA	TGTGCCAGCAGCTTAGGTGGTACGCAGTATTTT	CASSLGGTQYF
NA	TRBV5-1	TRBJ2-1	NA	TGCGCCAGCAGCCGACTAAGCTCCTACAATGAGCAGTTCTTC	CASSRLSSYNEQFF
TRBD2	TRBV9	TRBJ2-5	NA	TGTGCCAGCTCGGGGACTAGCGGGAGGGTGGGGGAGACCCAGTACTTC	CASSGTSGRVGETQYF
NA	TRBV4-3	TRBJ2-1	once	TGCGCCAGCAGCCAAGATGTTGGGGAGGTTGGCAATGAGCAGTTCTTC	CASSQDVGEVGNEQFF
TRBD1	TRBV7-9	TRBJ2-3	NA	TGTGCCAGCAGCTCGGGACAGGGGATAAGCACAGATACGCAGTATTTT	CASSSGQGISTDTQYF
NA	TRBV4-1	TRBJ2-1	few	TGCGCCAGCAGCCAAGCGGCAGATGAGCAGTTCTTC	CASSQAADEQFF
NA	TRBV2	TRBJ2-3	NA	TGTGCCAGCAGTGAGGCCTTTGGGCGTAGCACAGATACGCAGTATTTT	CASSEAFGRSTDTQYF
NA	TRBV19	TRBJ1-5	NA	TGTGCCAGTAGTCCCACCACCGGGGCCACTAATTGGCAGCCCCAGCATTTT	CASSPTTGATNWQPQHF
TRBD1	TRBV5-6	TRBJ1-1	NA	TGTGCCAGCAGCTTGGTTGCAGGGGGCACTGAAGCTTTCTTT	CASSLVAGGTEAFF
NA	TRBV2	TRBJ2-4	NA	TGTGCCAGCAGGCAGACCATAGCCAAAAACATTCAGTACTTC	CASRQTIAKNIQYF
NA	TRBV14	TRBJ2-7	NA	TGTGCCAGCAGCCAAAATAATTTCGAGCAGTACTTC	CASSQNNFEQYF
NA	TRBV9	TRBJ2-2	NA	TGTGCCAGCAGAGTGGGGATTGGTGGCACCGGGGAGCTGTTTTTT	CASRVGIGGTGELFF
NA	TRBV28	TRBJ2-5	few	TGTGCCAGCAGTTTATACCGGATGCAAGAGACCCAGTACTTC	CASSLYRMQETQYF
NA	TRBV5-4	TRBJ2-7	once	TGTGCCAGCAGCCCCAACACCGGTGGGATGTACTTC	CASSPNTGGMYF
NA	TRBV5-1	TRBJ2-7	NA	TGCGCCAGCAGCTTGGACCCGGAAGCCTACGAGCAGTACTTC	CASSLDPEAYEQYF
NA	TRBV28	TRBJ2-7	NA	TGTGCCAGCAGTTTGTTGGCGGAGGGGCAGTACTTC	CASSLLAEGQYF
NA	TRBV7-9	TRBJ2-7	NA	TGTGCCAGCCGGCCCAGCGGACTCTCCTACGAGCAGTACTTC	CASRPSGLSYEQYF
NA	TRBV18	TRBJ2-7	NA	TGTGCCAGCTCACCCCCGGGCGAAGCACCCTACGAGCAGTACTTC	CASSPPGEAPYEQYF
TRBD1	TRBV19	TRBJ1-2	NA	TGTGCCAGCCCTCAGGGGGCGGATTATGGCTACACCTTC	CASPQGADYGYTF
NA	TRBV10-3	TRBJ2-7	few	TGTGCCATCACCCGGACAGAGAACTCCTACGAGCAGTACTTC	CAITRTENSYEQYF
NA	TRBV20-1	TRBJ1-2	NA	TGCAGTGCTACAGGGACGGGTGGCTACACCTTC	CSATGTGGYTF
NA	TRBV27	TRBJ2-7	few	TGTGCCAGCAGTTTGGGGCAGGGCGGCGAGCAGTACTTC	CASSLGQGGEQYF
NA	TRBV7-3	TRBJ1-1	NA	TGTGCCAGCAGCTTATTCCCGGCCACTGAAGCTTTCTTT	CASSLFPATEAFF
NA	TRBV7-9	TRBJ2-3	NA	TGTGCCAGCAGCTTAGTCGGGCTAGGGGTTACGCAGTATTTT	CASSLVGLGVTQYF
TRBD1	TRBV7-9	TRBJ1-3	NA	TGTGCCAGCAGCTGGGTCCGGGACAGCTCTGGAAACACCATATATTTT	CASSWVRDSSGNTIYF
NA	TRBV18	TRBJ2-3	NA	TGTGCCAGCTCACCACCCGGGACTTGGGGCACAGATACGCAGTATTTT	CASSPPGTWGTDTQYF
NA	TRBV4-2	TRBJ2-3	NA	TGTGCCAGCAGCCAAGATGTTCCTTCCCCACTGGCGCAGTATTTT	CASSQDVPSPLAQYF
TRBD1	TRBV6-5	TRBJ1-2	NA	TGTGCCAGCAGTTCCTCACAGGGGGCCGGGTATGGCTACACCTTC	CASSSSQGAGYGYTF
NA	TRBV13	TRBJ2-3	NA	TGTGCCAGCAGCACCAGGGCAGCCCCAGATACGCAGTATTTT	CASSTRAAPDTQYF
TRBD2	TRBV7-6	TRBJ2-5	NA	TGTGCCAGCAGCAAACTAGCGGGGGGGGAGACCCAGTACTTC	CASSKLAGGETQYF
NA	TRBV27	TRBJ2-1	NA	TGTGCCAGCAGTTTCGCCCGGAGGGACAGCGGGCCCAATGAGCAGTTCTTC	CASSFARRDSGPNEQFF
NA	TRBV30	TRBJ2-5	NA	TGTGCCCTGGCCAAGGGATGGGGGCCCAACCAAGAGACCCAGTACTTC	CALAKGWGPNQETQYF
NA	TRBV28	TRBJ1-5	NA	TGTGCCAGCAGTTTGGGCAGGGTCTGGGGTAATCAGCCCCAGCATTTT	CASSLGRVWGNQPQHF